A selection of T cell receptor beta chains follows, all from one sample in a study of blood T cell repertoires in COVID-19. Measured with immunoSEQ multiplex PCR; TCRdb has only the in-frame clones, and not every one. This repertoire shows 81,000 or so clones, around 88% found once; its top ten account for roughly 8%. What was sequenced was peripheral blood. All receptors derive from a middle-aged man with active COVID-19. The CDR3 runs from the conserved cysteine through the conserved F or W. The D gene is left open where the match is weak. Size is omitted from some rows. Given values are once, few, many or a class for expanded clones.

>TRBD1|TRBV18|-|TRBJ1-1
CASSPSTGETEAFF
TGTGCCAGCTCCCCGTCGACAGGGGAAACTGAAGCTTTCTTT
>-|TRBV20-1|-|TRBJ1-2
CSARGPAGEKF
TGCAGTGCTAGAGGACCGGCAGGGGAAAAGTTC
>TRBD2|TRBV11-2|-|TRBJ2-1
CASSFTRGGPNNEQFF
TGTGCCAGCAGCTTCACTAGGGGAGGGCCTAACAATGAGCAGTTCTTC
>-|TRBV12-3/TRBV12-4|-|TRBJ2-7
CASSFRDTYEQYF
TGTGCCAGCAGCTTCAGGGATACCTACGAGCAGTACTTC
>-|TRBV4-2|-|TRBJ2-7
CASSQGPTGGEQYF
TGTGCCAGCAGCCAAGGCCCGACAGGAGGCGAGCAGTACTTC
>-|TRBV5-6|-|TRBJ1-2
CASSLEARARYGYTF
TGTGCCAGCAGCTTGGAGGCCAGGGCAAGATATGGCTACACCTTC
>TRBD1|TRBV5-1|-|TRBJ2-5
CASSLDRQGAETQYF
TGCGCCAGCAGCTTGGATAGACAGGGGGCAGAGACCCAGTACTTC
>-|TRBV6-5|few|TRBJ1-2
CASRPDQGYGYTF
TGTGCCAGCAGGCCGGATCAGGGATATGGCTACACCTTC
>-|TRBV29-1|-|TRBJ1-1
CSASRGDTEAFF
TGCAGCGCCTCCCGGGGGGACACTGAAGCTTTCTTT
>-|TRBV2|-|TRBJ2-2
CASSEWDTTGELFF
TGTGCCAGCAGTGAATGGGACACCACCGGGGAGCTGTTTTTT
>-|TRBV19|-|TRBJ1-2
CASSAIGGVWNGYTF
TGTGCCAGTAGTGCCATCGGAGGGGTTTGGAATGGCTACACCTTC
>TRBD2|TRBV12-5|-|TRBJ2-1
CASGLVLTSGGVDEQFF
TGTGCTAGTGGTTTGGTACTGACTAGCGGGGGGGTCGATGAGCAGTTCTTC
>-|TRBV10-3|few|TRBJ1-6
CASLESSYNSPLHF
TGTGCCAGCCTAGAGAGCTCCTATAATTCACCCCTCCACTTT
>TRBD2|TRBV28|-|TRBJ2-1
CASRGRGSGRAVGNEQFF
TGTGCCAGCAGAGGGCGGGGTAGCGGGAGGGCCGTTGGTAATGAGCAGTTCTTC
>-|TRBV5-1|-|TRBJ2-2
CASSPQRQPNTGELFF
TGCGCCAGCAGCCCCCAGCGACAGCCGAACACCGGGGAGCTGTTTTTT
>-|TRBV3-1/TRBV3-2|-|TRBJ1-2
CASSQGQVYGYTF
TGTGCCAGCAGCCAGGGACAAGTCTATGGCTACACCTTC
>TRBD1|TRBV19|-|TRBJ1-2
CASSLTGDYGYTF
TGTGCCAGTAGCCTGACAGGGGACTATGGCTACACCTTC
>-|TRBV6-2/TRBV6-3|-|TRBJ2-6
CASSLVSGANVLTF
TGTGCCAGCAGTTTAGTCTCTGGGGCCAACGTCCTGACTTTC
>-|TRBV19|once|TRBJ1-4
CASSLNSGEKLFF
TGTGCCAGTAGCTTGAACAGTGGAGAAAAACTGTTTTTT
>-|TRBV5-1|-|TRBJ2-2
CASSESTNTGELFF
TGCGCCAGCAGTGAGTCGACGAACACCGGGGAGCTGTTTTTT